The 3 T cell receptor beta chains listed next were all sequenced from one sample in a study of blood T cell repertoires in COVID-19 (TCRdb year 2020). Libraries were built with the immunoSEQ multiplex PCR assay. The table comes from immuneACCESS by way of TCRdb, which keeps in-frame sequences with V and J called. Part of the clones is missing from these tables; in studies checked, under half for an unresolved V gene and the rest for unknown reasons. The sample table contains about 130,000 clones; only one count was recorded for about 80% of them. The biggest ten clones account for 44% of the sample. Sequencing was done on a sample of peripheral blood. The receptors derive from a human donor in a cohort sampled during active COVID-19.

This clone was recorded once. The rearrangement links TRBV19 to TRBJ2-1, with D maybe TRBD2 (5 bases). The V gene's germline CDR1 is LNHDA and CDR2 SQIVND (reference sequence). This CDR3 spans 18 amino acids. The germline V and J ends were trimmed by 0 bases and 8 bases, with 23 bases remaining between them. CDR3 bases: TGTGCCAGTAGTATAGATCTATGGGCGGGTCTGGGTTTACATGAGCAGTTCTTC. Its translation: CASSIDLWAGLGLHEQFF.

In the case of this clone: A read error may produce the germline difference seen at one junction end. The chain employs TRBV2 and TRBJ2-1, with D possibly TRBD2 on 6 matching bases. CDR1 is SNHLY and CDR2 is FYNNEI in the germline V gene. This CDR3 has 15 residues. In nucleotides, the CDR3 is TGTGCCAGCACTGAACGGGAGAGCTCCTACAATGAGCAGTTCTTC. This sequence encodes CASTERESSYNEQFF.

The chain employs TRBV30 and TRBJ1-2; 8 bases align to TRBD1. In germline, CDR1 is GTSNPN, CDR2 SVGIG (reference sequence). The trim removed 8 bases at V and 3 bases at J, leaving 14 bases unmatched. The CDR3 totals 15 residues. The chain's CDR3 is CALRRTGSGYYGYTF. The CDR3 DNA is TGTGCCCTCCGCAGGACAGGGTCGGGTTACTATGGCTACACCTTC.